These T cell receptor beta chains were read from a single sample in a study of a mutant IDH1 vaccine in newly diagnosed glioma. Only in-frame clones appear in the TCRdb table, and some are missing; sequencing was by immunoSEQ multiplex PCR. The sample has 9,500 to 12,000 clones, roughly 84% seen once. The antigens of these receptors remain unknown. Sequenced here: PBMCs, sampled from a glioma patient whose treatment included an IDH1 peptide vaccine. The receptors were sampled from a woman aged 40 to 50 with glioma. Some clones in this sample may be carry-over from other donors' samples. The CDR3 runs from the conserved cysteine through the conserved F or W.

j_call v_call cdr3_aa
TRBJ2-3 TRBV18 CASSPGVDTQYF
TRBJ1-2 TRBV15 CATTPEGGGYGYTF
TRBJ2-5 TRBV18 CASSRTETQYF
TRBJ1-2 TRBV30 CARRQGLEYGYTF
TRBJ2-7 TRBV14 CASSQDPGGSYEQYF
- TRBV30 CAWSVLQQAYEQYF
TRBJ2-7 TRBV6-7 CASIGRGLVAHEQYF
TRBJ1-3 TRBV7-9 CASSLGGSGNTIYF
TRBJ2-1 TRBV14 CASSPGKRAYNEQFF
TRBJ1-1 TRBV29-1 CSGMTGMNTEAFF
TRBJ1-3 TRBV9 CASSRGQGADGNTIYF
TRBJ2-7 TRBV7-8 CASSLAEGRDEQYF
TRBJ1-2 TRBV30 CAWSVSTGAGYTF
TRBJ2-5 TRBV9 CASSVGPKETQYF
TRBJ1-1 TRBV6-6 CASSLYEAFF
TRBJ2-7 TRBV28 CASSLLTSRTGAQKQSSYEQYF
TRBJ2-1 TRBV14 CASSQAGSLNYNEQFF
TRBJ1-5 TRBV27 CASSLRRSNQPQHF
TRBJ2-5 TRBV6-6 CASSVAVASAQETQYF